Listed here are 16 T cell receptor beta chains from one sample, sequenced in a study of T-cell memory formation after mild COVID-19. Each CDR3 protein gets one entry after TCRdb re-called the 5' RACE reads with MiXCR. The sample lists about 39,000 distinct CDR3 sequences; 5% to 7% were seen once. Sequencing was done on a sample of PBMCs or a T cell subset sorted from them (not recorded which). Source of these receptors: an adult who had mild COVID-19 (a few samples of this study predate the infection). Cell type and time point are not known.

This clonotype was seen a handful of times. V is TRBV20-1 and J is TRBJ2-7; 8 bases map to TRBD1. This CDR3 spans 15 amino acids. V lost 3 bases, J lost 0 bases, and 7 bases stayed unmatched. Germline V gene data show CDR1 as DFQATT and CDR2 as SNEGSKA (reference sequence). CDR3 nucleotides: TGCAGTGCTAGGGCCTGGACAGGGTCCTCCTACGAGCAGTACTTC. Translation gives CSARAWTGSSYEQYF.

This clonotype was detected only a few times. CDR3 coding DNA: TGTGCCAGCAGCGTGGAGTTGAACACTGAAGCTTTCTTT. The encoded protein is CASSVELNTEAFF. The chain uses TRBV2 and TRBJ1-1; D remains unclear. The germline CDR1 and CDR2 sequences are SNHLY and FYNNEI. V was clipped by 6 bases and J by 0 bases, with 8 bases between them. The CDR3 is made up of 13 amino acids.

This clonotype has at least ten counts. The chain recombines TRBV6-5 with TRBJ2-7; 8 bases match TRBD1. This CDR3 contains 15 residues. Germline values: CDR1 MNHEY, CDR2 SVGAGI. V lost 2 bases to trimming and J lost 3 bases; unmatched junction nucleotides: 6. The CDR3 DNA reads TGTGCCAGCAGTTACGGACATGACAGGGGCTACGAGCAGTACTTC. Its protein is CASSYGHDRGYEQYF.

V and J are TRBV7-3 and TRBJ2-5; the match to TRBD2 covers 10 bases. The CDR3 runs 15 residues. V dropped 5 bases and J dropped 0; count of bases not matched to a gene: 3. Germline CDR1 is SGHTA and CDR2 is FQGTGA. CDR3 DNA sequence: TGTGCCAGCAGCCGTAGCGGGGGGTACCAAGAGACCCAGTACTTC. It yields the protein CASSRSGGYQETQYF.

The table lists this clonotype with a few counts. The V and J genes are TRBV5-1 and TRBJ1-6, with 8 bases lining up with TRBD1. Germline V gene data show CDR1 as SGHRS and CDR2 as YFSETQ. The J segment lost 6 bases and the V segment lost 1 base, leaving 3 bases of the junction unmatched. The CDR3 is made up of 15 amino acids. The CDR3 DNA follows: TGCGCCAGCAGCTTGAAGGGACAGGCTAATTCACCCCTCCACTTT. Encoded protein: CASSLKGQANSPLHF.

This clonotype was counted many times. V and J are TRBV5-1 and TRBJ2-3; unclear D gene. The CDR3 runs 16 residues. V lost 0 bases and J 2 bases, leaving 13 bases between the germline ends. The germline V gene has CDR1 SGHRS and CDR2 YFSETQ. The CDR3 bases are TGCGCCAGCAGCTTGGGCGCGGTGGGCTCCACAGATACGCAGTATTTT. Translated: CASSLGAVGSTDTQYF.

This clonotype was seen at least ten times. The chain employs TRBV11-2 and TRBJ2-5; D is possibly TRBD1 (6 bases). Germline assignment: CDR1 SGHAT and CDR2 FQNNGV. Trimming pared 3 bases from V and 9 bases from J, leaving 8 bases between. This CDR3 comprises 11 residues. CDR3 nucleotides: TGTGCCAGCAGCTTTCAGGGGTCCCAGTACTTC. Its translation is CASSFQGSQYF.

This clonotype was seen only a few times. V is TRBV20-1 and J is TRBJ2-7, with 7 positions matching TRBD2. Trimming removed 0 bases from V and 3 bases from J; junction bases left unmatched: 8. This CDR3 has 15 amino acids. Germline assignment: CDR1 DFQATT and CDR2 SNEGSKA (reference sequence). Here the CDR3 reads CSARDLGGGGYEQYF. DNA of the CDR3: TGCAGTGCTAGAGATCTGGGCGGGGGAGGCTACGAGCAGTACTTC.

This clonotype appeared many times. The V gene is TRBV7-3, the J gene TRBJ2-1, with 14 bases fitting TRBD2. Germline CDR1 is SGHTA and CDR2 is FQGTGA. The CDR3 totals 23 residues. Trimming cost V 2 bases and J 2 bases; bases outside gene matches: 20. The CDR3 here is CASSLLLRRSGTSGRRAYNEQFF. In DNA form, the CDR3 reads TGTGCCAGCAGCTTATTATTACGCCGGTCCGGGACTAGCGGGAGACGGGCCTACAATGAGCAGTTCTTC.

The chain recombines TRBV3-1 with TRBJ2-5; D is uncertain. Germline assignment: CDR1 LGHDT and CDR2 YNNKEL (reference sequence). V was pared by 1 base and J by 1 base, with 10 bases between. This CDR3 region has 15 residues. CDR3 nucleotides: TGTGCCAGCAGCCAAGGGACGGTCGTCCAAGAGACCCAGTACTTC. It is translated as CASSQGTVVQETQYF.

Ten or more counts support this clonotype. J is TRBJ2-1 and V is TRBV7-6; TRBD2 is a possible D gene (5 bases). CDR3 length: 13 residues. V gave up 5 bases and J gave up 10 bases, with 15 bases separating them. Germline CDR1 is SGHVS and CDR2 is FNYEAQ. CDR3 coding DNA: TGTGCCAGCAGCCCCCAATTACCGGGGGAGCAGTTCTTC. It codes for CASSPQLPGEQFF.

This clonotype came up many times. The rearrangement joins TRBV12-3 or TRBV12-4 to TRBJ2-1; 10 bases align to TRBD2. Unmatched junction bases numbered 10, after V lost 7 bases and J lost 4 bases. This CDR3 is 16 amino acids long. The CDR3 DNA sequence: TGTGCCAGCACTTATCGTTGGACTAGCGGATACAATGAGCAGTTCTTC. It codes for CASTYRWTSGYNEQFF.

In this sample, this clonotype turned up many times. The rearrangement links TRBV30 to TRBJ2-3, with D possibly being TRBD2 (6 bases). The germline gives CDR1 GTSNPN, CDR2 SVGIG (reference sequence). This CDR3 is 15 amino acids long. V gave up 0 bases and J gave up 1 base, with 11 bases separating them. Here the CDR3 DNA reads TGTGCCTGGAGTGTTGGAGGGGTCGGCACAGATACGCAGTATTTT. It codes for CAWSVGGVGTDTQYF.

This clonotype was counted only a few times. The chain is built from TRBV7-2 and TRBJ1-5; D gene ambiguous. Germline V gene data show CDR1 as SGHTA and CDR2 as FQGNSA. This CDR3 comprises 13 residues. Trimming shortened V by 3 bases and J by 4 bases, and 7 bases separated the two germline ends. Here the CDR3 reads CASSFHENQPQHF. In DNA, the CDR3 is TGTGCCAGCAGCTTTCACGAAAATCAGCCCCAGCATTTT.

The sample holds many counts of this clonotype. One end of the junction varies from germline; a read error may be responsible. The chain has TRBV5-1 and TRBJ2-3, with 8 nucleotides matching TRBD2. CDR1 is SGHRS and CDR2 is YFSETQ in the germline V gene. The length of the CDR3 is 12 residues. This CDR3 reads CASSQTGGPNHF. CDR3 in DNA: TGCGCCAGCAGCCAGACGGGGGGGCCCAACCATTTT.

The sample holds a few counts of this clonotype. One end of the junction does not line up with germline, which may come from a read error. The chain has TRBV9 and TRBJ2-2; 13 bases map to TRBD2. The CDR3 is 19 residues long. Germline V gene lookup returns CDR1 SGDLS and CDR2 YYNGEE. CDR3 protein: CASSPRQGLAGIDTGELIF. The CDR3 coding sequence is TGTGCCAGCAGCCCCCGACAGGGACTAGCGGGAATAGACACCGGGGAGCTGATTTTT.